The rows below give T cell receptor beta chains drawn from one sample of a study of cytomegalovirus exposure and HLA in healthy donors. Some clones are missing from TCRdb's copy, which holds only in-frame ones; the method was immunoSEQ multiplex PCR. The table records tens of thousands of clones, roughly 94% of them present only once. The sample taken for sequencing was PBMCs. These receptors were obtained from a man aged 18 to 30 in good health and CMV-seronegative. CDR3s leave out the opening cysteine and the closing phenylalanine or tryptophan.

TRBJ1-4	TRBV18	ASSENGRNEKLF
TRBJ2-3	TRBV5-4	ASSLNSVSTDTQY
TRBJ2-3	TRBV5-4	ASSPPGLAGGTGDTQY
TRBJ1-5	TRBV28	AIQGRANQPQH
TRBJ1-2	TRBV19	ASSIDRGQSYGYT
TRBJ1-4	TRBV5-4	ASSPPGTGYEKLF
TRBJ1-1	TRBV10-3	AIRDREAF
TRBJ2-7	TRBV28	ASSVLTGTYEQY
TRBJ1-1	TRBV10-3	ATARDRNTEAF
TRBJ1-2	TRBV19	ASHTRQGAYGYT
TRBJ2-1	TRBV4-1	ASSRGGISYNEQF
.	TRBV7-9	ASSPPGLAGYEQY
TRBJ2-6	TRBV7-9	ASSSPISGANVLT
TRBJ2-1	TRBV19	ASGAGTITNEQF
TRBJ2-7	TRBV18	ASSLAGSYEQY
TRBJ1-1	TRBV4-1	ASSQVDREVTEAF
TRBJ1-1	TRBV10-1	ASSPGQGDAF
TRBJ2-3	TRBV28	ASTGAGGPVTQY
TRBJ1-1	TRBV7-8	ASSSAGQMNTEAF
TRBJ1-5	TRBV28	ASSLAQGRANQPQH
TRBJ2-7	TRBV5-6	ASSLSSGTYEQY
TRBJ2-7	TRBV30	AWSLGSGRVHEQY
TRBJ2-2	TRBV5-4	AMDTNTGELF
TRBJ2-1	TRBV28	ASSTAGGFF
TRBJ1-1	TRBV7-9	ASSPPAINTEAF
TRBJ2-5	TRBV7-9	ASSSLEGRLQETQY
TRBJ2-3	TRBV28	ASSSVGAISDTQY
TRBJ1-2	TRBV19	ASSIRFNYGYT
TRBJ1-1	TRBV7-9	ASSYGQGFVNAEAF
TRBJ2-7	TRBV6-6	ASSSLRDRTYEQY
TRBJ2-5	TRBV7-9	ASSPEGTWGKTQY
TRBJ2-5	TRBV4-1	ASSQDFVWTGGQTQY
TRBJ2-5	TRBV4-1	ASSQDRETQY
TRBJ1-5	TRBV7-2	ASSLGGEQPQH
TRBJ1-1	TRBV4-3	ASSQDGAGQSGAF
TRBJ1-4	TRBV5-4	ASSLAGATNEKLF
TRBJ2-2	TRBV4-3	ASSQDVVRRQLTGELF
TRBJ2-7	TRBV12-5	ASGLVRGGVYEQY
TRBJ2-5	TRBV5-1	ASSLPLLAGVHETQY
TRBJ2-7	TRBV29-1	SVGLAGPLEQY
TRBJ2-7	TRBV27	ASGKPSGREEQY
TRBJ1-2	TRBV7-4	ASSFSRVGSALGGYT
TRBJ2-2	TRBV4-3	ASNRDRLNGELF
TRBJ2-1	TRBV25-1	ASSDRLAGSYNEQF
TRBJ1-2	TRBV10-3	ATLNGTGNYGYT